Following are 28 T cell receptor beta chains from one sample sequenced in a study of blood T cells in healthy people across ages. Alongside a J-beta primer mix, a sample-barcoded 5' primer served in a second PCR lasting about 7 to 11 cycles. In TCRdb, the 5' RACE reads were re-called with MiXCR into one record per CDR3 protein. In the table there are about 570,000 distinct CDR3 sequences, roughly 28% of which are singletons. The material sequenced was blood. The receptors here all came from a woman in her 70s in good health.

CDR3 nucleotides: TGTGCCAGCAGCTTAGATCTTCAAGACGCAACTAATGAAAAACTGTTTTTT. This translates into CASSLDLQDATNEKLFF. The chain uses TRBV7-8 and TRBJ1-4; D unresolved. The germline CDR1 and CDR2 sequences are SGHVS and FQNEAQ. Between the trimmed V and J ends, which lost 1 base and 0 bases, there was a span of 12 bases. The CDR3 consists of 17 residues.

The V and J genes are TRBV4-3 and TRBJ2-7; TRBD1 might be the D (5 bases). The germline V gene encodes CDR1 LGHNA and CDR2 YSLEER. The CDR3 extends over 14 amino acids. Trimming took off 2 bases at V and 0 bases at J, with 8 bases between the two ends. The CDR3 protein is CASSQHRSSYEQYF. Here the CDR3 DNA reads TGCGCCAGCAGCCAACACAGGAGCTCCTACGAGCAGTACTTC.

The V gene is TRBV2, the J gene TRBJ2-2; D unclear. Trimming pared 1 base from V and 6 bases from J, leaving 6 bases between. Germline V gene lookup returns CDR1 SNHLY and CDR2 FYNNEI. The CDR3 has 13 amino acids. CDR3 sequence reads: CASSEERSGELFF. CDR3 in DNA: TGTGCCAGCAGTGAAGAAAGGTCCGGGGAGCTGTTTTTT.

This clonotype was seen only a few times. The chain combines TRBV20-1 with TRBJ1-2; D might be TRBD1 (5 bases). Trimming removed 3 bases at V and 2 bases at J, with 13 bases between. The CDR3 runs to 14 residues. Germline V gene lookup returns CDR1 DFQATT and CDR2 SNEGSKA (reference sequence). DNA for the CDR3: TGCAGTGCTAGCGGCTGGCAGGGAAACTATGGCTACACCTTC. Its protein is CSASGWQGNYGYTF.

This clonotype was detected a few times. The CDR3 is CSARVDLETQYF. The CDR3 DNA is TGCAGTGCTAGAGTCGATCTGGAGACCCAGTACTTC. The chain employs TRBV20-1 and TRBJ2-5; D is ambiguous. The CDR3 has 12 residues. Germline V CDR1 and CDR2: DFQATT, SNEGSKA (reference sequence). Trimming cost V 1 base and J 5 bases, with 8 bases left between them.

This rearrangement joins TRBV6-1 to TRBJ1-3; D unresolved. Germline V gene sequence: CDR1 MNHNS, CDR2 SASEGT. V lost 7 bases and J 0 bases, leaving 10 bases between the germline ends. This CDR3 region has 14 residues. CDR3 sequence: CASILGSSGNTIYF. The CDR3 nucleotides read TGTGCCAGCATCCTTGGGAGCTCTGGAAACACCATATATTTT.

V gene TRBV5-1 combines with J gene TRBJ2-5; TRBD1 matches at 9 bases. The germline CDR1 and CDR2 sequences are SGHRS and YFSETQ. V shed 4 bases, J shed 4 bases, and the junction held 14 bases outside the gene matches. The CDR3 has 17 amino acids. Here the CDR3 DNA reads TGCGCCAGCAGCATACCGACAGGGGGGGCTCTATTAGAGACCCAGTACTTC. Translation gives CASSIPTGGALLETQYF.

This clonotype was seen a few times. The J gene is TRBJ1-5, the V gene TRBV19; no clear D gene. The V gene lost 8 bases and the J gene lost 2 bases, with 7 bases spanning the gap. The CDR3 consists of 12 residues. Germline CDR1 is LNHDA and CDR2 is SQIVND (reference sequence). This chain's CDR3 is CASSDGNQPQHF. The CDR3 region has the DNA TGTGCCAGTTCGGACGGCAATCAGCCCCAGCATTTT.

This clonotype occurred a few times. This chain connects TRBV4-1 to TRBJ1-1, with a weak D call TRBD1 (5 bases). Germline CDR1 MGHRA, CDR2 YSYEKL. This CDR3 contains 15 residues. Deletions cut 4 bases from V and 6 bases from J, with 18 bases between. As DNA, the CDR3 is TGCGCCAGCAGCCCCCTAGGGACGCGAGGCTCTGAAGCTTTCTTT. It translates to CASSPLGTRGSEAFF.

V is TRBV4-1 and J is TRBJ2-3; 8 bases are shared with TRBD1. The CDR3 loop spans 15 amino acids. Trimming cost V 3 bases and J 3 bases; bases outside gene matches: 5. Germline V gives CDR1 MGHRA, CDR2 YSYEKL. The CDR3 sequence is CASSQPGQGTDTQYF. Here the CDR3 DNA reads TGCGCCAGCAGCCAGCCCGGACAGGGTACAGATACGCAGTATTTT.

There are many counts of this clonotype. V is TRBV4-3 and J is TRBJ2-3; TRBD2 might be the D (5 bases). The ends were cut back, 1 base at V and 5 bases at J, with 16 bases in the middle. The CDR3 has 16 amino acids. Per the germline V gene, CDR1 is LGHNA and CDR2 is YSLEER. CDR3 region: CASSQGSGSGRDTQYF. The DNA for the CDR3 is TGCGCCAGCAGCCAAGGATCTGGGTCTGGGAGAGATACGCAGTATTTT.

The sample holds a few counts of this clonotype. This rearrangement joins TRBV12-3 or TRBV12-4 to TRBJ1-5, with 9 bases fitting TRBD1. V lost 4 bases to trimming and J lost 5 bases; unmatched junction nucleotides: 0. CDR3 length equals 13 residues. CDR3 DNA sequence: TGTGCCAGCAGTTGGACAGGGGATCAGCCCCAGCATTTT. It translates to CASSWTGDQPQHF.

This clonotype was counted only a few times. The rearrangement joins TRBV7-2 to TRBJ2-7, with 11 bases aligning to TRBD1. Germline loops: CDR1 SGHTA, CDR2 FQGNSA. The V segment lost 4 bases and the J segment 6 bases; nucleotides outside the gene matches: 8. The CDR3 loop spans 15 amino acids. The DNA of the CDR3 is TGTGCCAGCAGCTCCTCCGGACAGGGGGCGAGCGAGCAGTACTTC. Translating gives CASSSSGQGASEQYF.

J is TRBJ2-5 and V is TRBV20-1; D might be TRBD2 (6 bases). In germline, CDR1 is DFQATT, CDR2 SNEGSKA (reference sequence). The CDR3 consists of 14 residues. V was shortened by 3 bases and J by 6 bases, with 17 bases between the two germline ends. CDR3 nucleotide sequence: TGCAGTGCTAGGGGGGACTCGCGCCTGAAGACCCAGTACTTC. It encodes CSARGDSRLKTQYF.

The V call is TRBV7-9, the J call TRBJ2-2; 9 nucleotides match TRBD2. The V gene end was trimmed by 1 base and the J gene end by 6 bases; junction bases not matched to a gene: 6. Per the germline V gene, CDR1 is SEHNR and CDR2 is FQNEAQ (reference sequence). The CDR3 covers 16 residues. CDR3 DNA: TGTGCCAGCAGCTTAGGGACTAGCGCACCTTCCGGGGAGCTGTTTTTT. Its translation is CASSLGTSAPSGELFF.

This clonotype was found a few times. This rearrangement joins TRBV4-2 to TRBJ2-7, with D perhaps given as TRBD1 or TRBD2 (5 bases each). Germline values: CDR1 LGHNA, CDR2 YNFKEQ. The CDR3 totals 15 residues. V lost 2 bases to trimming and J lost 0 bases, with 11 bases between them. CDR3 loop: CASSQRDGSSYEQYF. CDR3 DNA sequence: TGTGCCAGCAGCCAACGGGACGGTAGCTCCTACGAGCAGTACTTC.

V is TRBV19 and J is TRBJ1-2, with no clear D. Germline V lookup: CDR1 LNHDA, CDR2 SQIVND (reference sequence). The CDR3 is 13 residues long. V was trimmed by 5 bases and J by 2 bases, leaving 9 bases between them. CDR3 in DNA: TGTGCCAGTAGTTCCGACTTAAACTATGGCTACACCTTC. Residues: CASSSDLNYGYTF.

This rearrangement joins TRBV4-3 to TRBJ2-7, with 7 bases lining up with TRBD2. The CDR3 sequence is 15 residues long. Per the germline V gene, CDR1 is LGHNA and CDR2 is YSLEER. The V and J ends lost 3 bases and 2 bases, in that order; junction bases with no gene match: 7. CDR3 amino acids: CASSHVGGEPYEQYF. For the CDR3, the DNA is TGCGCCAGCAGCCACGTGGGGGGGGAACCCTACGAGCAGTACTTC.

The rearrangement links TRBV3-1 to TRBJ2-5; 9 bases are shared with TRBD2. Germline CDR1 and CDR2: LGHDT and YNNKEL (reference sequence). The V and J ends lost 7 bases and 5 bases, in that order; junction bases with no gene match: 5. The CDR3 extends over 13 amino acids. CDR3 residues: CASKSGGRETQYF. The DNA for the CDR3 is TGTGCCAGCAAAAGCGGGGGGCGGGAGACCCAGTACTTC.

A word on this clonotype: A read error may account for a junction end that differs from germline. The chain uses TRBV12-5 and TRBJ2-5, with TRBD2 matching 7 bases. The CDR3 has 14 amino acids. Germline CDR1 reads LGHNT; CDR2 reads FRNRAP. The CDR3 bases are TGTGCTAGTGCTTTGGGCGGGGGCCAAGAGACCCAGTACTTC. Translated, it gives CASALGGGQETQYF.

In this sample, this clonotype turned up a few times. This chain uses TRBV24-1 with TRBJ2-5; D gene unclear. CDR1 and CDR2 from the germline V gene are KGHDR and SFDVKD. Trimming stripped 4 bases from V and 7 bases from J, with 9 bases between. The CDR3 is made up of 12 amino acids. The CDR3 DNA sequence: TGTGCCACCAGTGACCCCTCCCGGACCCAGTACTTC. Residues: CATSDPSRTQYF.

CDR3 residues: CASSPNAGGGGSEAFF. The CDR3 region has the DNA TGTGCCAGCAGCCCCAACGCGGGTGGGGGGGGCTCTGAAGCTTTCTTT. The rearrangement uses TRBV5-5 and TRBJ1-1; possible D gene TRBD1, 6 bases. Germline CDR1 SGHKS, CDR2 YYEKEE (reference sequence). V was clipped by 4 bases and J by 6 bases, with 22 bases between them. The CDR3 is 16 amino acids. Full variable domain (outside the CDR3, taken from reference TRBV5-5 and TRBJ1-1): DAGVTQSPTHLIKTRGQQVTLRCSPISGHKSVSWYQQVLGQGPQFIFQYYEKEERGRGNFPDRFSARQFPNYSSELNVNALLLGDSALYLCASSPNAGGGGSEAFFGQGTRLTVV.

This clonotype occurred a few times. The rearrangement links TRBV7-2 to TRBJ2-2; 10 bases line up with TRBD2. Germline values: CDR1 SGHTA, CDR2 FQGNSA. The junction had 2 bases not matched to a gene; V was cut back by 1 base and J by 9 bases. The length of the CDR3 is 14 residues. The CDR3 protein is CASSLGAGGWELFF. CDR3 in DNA: TGTGCCAGCAGCTTAGGAGCGGGGGGGTGGGAGCTGTTTTTT.

This clonotype was seen a few times. V usage is TRBV29-1 and J usage is TRBJ1-2; TRBD1 might be the D (5 bases). Trimming left V 6 bases short and J 2 bases short, with 13 bases between. CDR1 is SQVTM and CDR2 is ANQGSEA in the germline V gene. The CDR3 covers 13 residues. DNA of the CDR3: TGCAGCGTAACCGGGACGGAGAACTATGGCTACACCTTC. The encoded protein is CSVTGTENYGYTF.

This clonotype was observed a handful of times. This sequence joins TRBV12-3 or TRBV12-4 and TRBJ1-4, with D maybe TRBD1 (6 bases). The length of the CDR3 is 14 residues. The V end lost 2 bases, the J end lost 7 bases, and 11 bases lay between the germline ends. CDR3 residues: CASSLRTATEKLFF. In DNA, the CDR3 is TGTGCCAGCAGTTTACGGACAGCTACTGAAAAACTGTTTTTT.

This clonotype was picked up a small number of times. V is TRBV12-3 or TRBV12-4 and J is TRBJ1-2; D is ambiguous. Trimming shortened V by 8 bases and J by 2 bases, and 12 bases separated the two germline ends. This CDR3 is 13 amino acids long. The CDR3 reads CASLSHGNYGYTF. In nucleotides, the CDR3 is TGTGCCAGCTTGAGCCACGGGAACTATGGCTACACCTTC.

About this clonotype: The junction shows a germline mismatch at one end, possibly a read error. The chain has TRBV6-2 or TRBV6-3 and TRBJ1-1, with a tentative D call TRBD1 (6 bases). CDR1 and CDR2 (germline): MNHEY, SVGEGT. This CDR3 is built from 14 residues. CDR3 sequence reads: CASSYPRTDTEAFF. Written as DNA, the CDR3 is TGTGCCAGCAGTTACCCGCGGACAGACACTGAAGCCTTCTTT.

This clonotype was observed at least ten times. The chain employs TRBV5-1 and TRBJ2-5, with D perhaps TRBD1 (8 bases). The germline V and J ends were trimmed by 3 bases and 2 bases, with 17 bases remaining between them. The V gene's germline CDR1 is SGHRS and CDR2 YFSETQ. CDR3 length: 16 residues. CDR3 coding DNA: TGCGCCAGCAGCTACCAGGGGGCGCGGGAGCAAGAGACCCAGTACTTC. Translating gives CASSYQGAREQETQYF.